Listed below are T cell receptor beta chains from one sample, sequenced in a study of CD8+ T cells in alopecia areata. Sequenced by immunoSEQ multiplex PCR; TCRdb stores in-frame clones only, minus some. The top ten clones hold approximately 0.79% of a sample with fewer than 100,000 clones, around two fifths of them seen once. Material for sequencing was CD4+ T cells sorted from blood. All receptors derive from a human donor with alopecia areata. Both conserved end residues are part of each CDR3. D genes are given only for firm matches. Clone size is given for some rows only: seen once, a few or many times, or a class if the clone is expanded.

TRBJ2-6 | few | - | TRBV19 | CASSKPGLPVAGANVLTF | TGTGCCAGTAGTAAACCGGGACTGCCAGTGGCTGGGGCCAACGTCCTGACTTTC
TRBJ2-5 | few | - | TRBV7-2 | CASSSYRVQSTQYF | TGTGCCAGCAGCTCGTACAGGGTGCAGTCGACCCAGTACTTC
TRBJ1-2 | - | - | TRBV15 | CATSRDQGGRGYTF | TGTGCCACCAGCAGAGATCAGGGAGGTCGTGGCTACACCTTC
TRBJ1-2 | - | - | TRBV14 | CASSQDRAGAITF | TGTGCCAGCAGCCAAGATCGGGCAGGGGCGATAACCTTC
TRBJ1-3 | few | - | TRBV7-2 | CASSYYDRSSGNTIYF | TGTGCCAGCAGCTACTACGACAGGAGCTCTGGAAACACCATATATTTT
TRBJ2-3 | - | TRBD2 | TRBV29-1 | CSAQAGGYTDTQYF | TGCAGCGCGCAGGCGGGAGGTTACACAGATACGCAGTATTTT
TRBJ1-3 | few | - | TRBV29-1 | CSGTDSGNTIYF | TGCAGCGGGACAGACTCTGGAAACACCATATATTTT
TRBJ2-1 | - | TRBD1 | TRBV14 | CASSQGSGTGPEFF | TGTGCCAGCAGCCAAGGATCCGGGACAGGGCCCGAGTTCTTC
TRBJ2-3 | few | - | TRBV29-1 | CSVVGQVASTDTQYF | TGCAGCGTTGTTGGGCAGGTCGCTAGCACAGATACGCAGTATTTT
TRBJ2-3 | - | TRBD2 | TRBV5-1 | CASSLAGTSGSKADTQYF | TGCGCCAGCAGCTTGGCTGGGACTAGCGGGAGTAAGGCAGATACGCAGTATTTT
TRBJ2-7 | few | - | TRBV29-1 | CSAIRTEAYEQYF | TGCAGCGCAATACGGACGGAGGCCTACGAGCAGTACTTC
TRBJ2-5 | - | TRBD1 | TRBV5-1 | CATNPGQGQETQYF | TGCGCCACCAATCCCGGACAGGGACAAGAGACCCAGTACTTC
TRBJ2-3 | - | - | TRBV29-1 | CSVAARRRGTDTQYF | TGCAGCGTTGCCGCGAGACGGCGGGGCACAGATACGCAGTATTTT
TRBJ1-5 | - | TRBD1 | TRBV25-1 | CASGRTGREFKHQPQHF | TGTGCCAGCGGGAGGACAGGGAGGGAGTTTAAGCATCAGCCCCAGCATTTT
TRBJ1-2 | - | - | TRBV27 | CASSSLGSSNYGYTF | TGTGCCAGCAGTTCGCTTGGCAGCTCTAACTATGGCTACACCTTC
TRBJ1-2 | - | TRBD1 | TRBV9 | CASSVDGTVGGYTF | TGTGCCAGCAGCGTAGACGGGACAGTAGGAGGCTACACCTTC
TRBJ1-5 | - | TRBD1 | TRBV29-1 | CSVQITGGMGQPQHF | TGCAGCGTTCAAATAACAGGGGGCATGGGTCAGCCCCAGCATTTT
TRBJ2-3 | - | TRBD1 | TRBV28 | CASSRQGLGTDTQYF | TGTGCCAGCAGCCGACAGGGGTTGGGCACAGATACGCAGTATTTT
TRBJ2-7 | few | - | TRBV29-1 | CSVEERLRGGEQYF | TGCAGCGTTGAAGAAAGGCTGCGAGGGGGAGAGCAGTACTTC
TRBJ2-1 | - | TRBD2 | TRBV30 | CAWRTSGHNEQFF | TGTGCCTGGAGGACTAGCGGACACAATGAGCAGTTCTTC
TRBJ1-2 | - | - | TRBV29-1 | CSVRTPTPNYGYTF | TGCAGCGTGAGGACGCCAACCCCTAACTATGGCTACACCTTC
TRBJ1-4 | - | - | TRBV11-2 | CASSLDLGPTNEKLFF | TGTGCCAGCAGCCTCGATCTGGGTCCAACTAATGAAAAACTGTTTTTT
TRBJ2-2 | - | - | TRBV30 | CAWSFLETGELFF | TGTGCCTGGAGTTTCCTAGAAACCGGGGAGCTGTTTTTT
TRBJ2-7 | - | TRBD1 | TRBV4-2 | CASSQAGTATYEQYF | TGTGCCAGCAGCCAAGCAGGGACAGCCACTTACGAGCAGTACTTC
TRBJ1-5 | - | TRBD1 | TRBV19 | CASSGSTGAYSNQPQHF | TGTGCCAGTAGTGGTTCGACAGGGGCCTATAGCAATCAGCCCCAGCATTTT
TRBJ2-7 | few | - | TRBV29-1 | CSVVSDFNYEQYF | TGCAGCGTTGTCTCTGACTTTAACTACGAGCAGTACTTC
TRBJ2-1 | - | TRBD2 | TRBV7-9 | CASSLAAGGHNEQFF | TGTGCCAGCAGCTTAGCAGCGGGAGGTCACAATGAGCAGTTCTTC
TRBJ1-6 | once | - | TRBV30 | CAWSVRDGRGNSPLHF | TGTGCCTGGAGTGTACGGGACGGACGGGGAAATTCACCCCTCCACTTT
TRBJ2-6 | - | - | TRBV30 | CAWGRGDSGANVLTF | TGTGCCTGGGGCAGGGGGGATTCTGGGGCCAACGTCCTGACTTTC
TRBJ2-2 | - | TRBD1 | TRBV5-1 | CASRGQDTGELFF | TGCGCCAGCAGGGGACAGGACACCGGGGAGCTGTTTTTT
TRBJ1-1 | - | - | TRBV15 | CATSRGGLPNTEAFF | TGTGCCACCAGCAGAGGAGGGTTACCGAACACTGAAGCTTTCTTT
TRBJ1-5 | - | - | TRBV27 | CATPRESGNQPQHF | TGTGCCACCCCCCGAGAATCGGGCAATCAGCCCCAGCATTTT
TRBJ2-7 | - | - | TRBV5-1 | CASSSQENGEQYF | TGCGCCAGCAGCTCACAGGAGAATGGCGAGCAGTACTTC
TRBJ2-7 | - | TRBD2 | TRBV28 | CASSLSGGLAGGPGEQYF | TGTGCCAGCAGTTTATCGGGGGGACTAGCGGGAGGGCCGGGTGAGCAGTACTTC
TRBJ2-3 | - | - | TRBV5-1 | CASSFTARSITDTQYF | TGCGCCAGCAGCTTTACAGCTCGAAGTATCACAGATACGCAGTATTTT
TRBJ2-3 | - | TRBD2 | TRBV6-6 | CASSYGLAGGTDTQYF | TGTGCCAGCAGTTACGGCCTAGCGGGAGGGACAGATACGCAGTATTTT
TRBJ2-5 | few | - | TRBV29-1 | CSVWRQQETQYF | TGCAGCGTTTGGCGGCAGCAAGAGACCCAGTACTTC
TRBJ1-5 | - | TRBD1 | TRBV28 | CASRLWDRSNQPQHF | TGTGCCAGCAGGCTTTGGGACAGGAGCAATCAGCCCCAGCATTTT
TRBJ2-2 | once | - | TRBV7-2 | CASSFVFANTGELFF | TGTGCCAGCAGCTTTGTTTTTGCGAACACCGGGGAGCTGTTTTTT
TRBJ2-7 | - | TRBD1 | TRBV29-1 | CSVELVTGVPAEQYF | TGCAGCGTTGAGTTGGTGACAGGGGTTCCGGCCGAGCAGTACTTC
TRBJ1-6 | - | - | TRBV30 | CAWSRTGTGSPLHF | TGTGCCTGGAGTCGTACCGGTACAGGGTCACCCCTCCACTTT
TRBJ2-1 | few | TRBD2 | TRBV11-2 | CASSGRSGMSRWEQFF | TGTGCCAGCAGCGGACGTAGCGGGATGAGTCGGTGGGAGCAGTTCTTC
TRBJ2-1 | few | TRBD1 | TRBV29-1 | CSVRGLNEQFF | TGCAGCGTGAGGGGGCTGAATGAGCAGTTCTTC
TRBJ2-2 | - | - | TRBV25-1 | CASSPYGGKNTGELFF | TGTGCCAGCAGTCCCTATGGGGGGAAGAACACCGGGGAGCTGTTTTTT